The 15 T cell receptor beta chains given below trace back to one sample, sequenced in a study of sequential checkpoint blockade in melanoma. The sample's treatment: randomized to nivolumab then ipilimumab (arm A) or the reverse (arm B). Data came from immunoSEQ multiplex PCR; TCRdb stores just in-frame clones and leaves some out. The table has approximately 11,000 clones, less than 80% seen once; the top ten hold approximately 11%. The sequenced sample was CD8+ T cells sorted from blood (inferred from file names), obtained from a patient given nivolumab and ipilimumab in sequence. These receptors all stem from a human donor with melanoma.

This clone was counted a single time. CDR3 sequence: CASSYSSDGSYEQYF. For the CDR3, the DNA is TGTGCCAGCAGTTACTCGAGCGACGGCTCCTACGAGCAGTACTTC. The rearrangement joins TRBV6-6 to TRBJ2-7; D ambiguous. Germline lookup yields CDR1 MNHNY and CDR2 SVGAGI (reference sequence). Trimming took off 0 bases at V and 0 bases at J, with 9 bases between the two ends. The CDR3 extends over 15 amino acids.

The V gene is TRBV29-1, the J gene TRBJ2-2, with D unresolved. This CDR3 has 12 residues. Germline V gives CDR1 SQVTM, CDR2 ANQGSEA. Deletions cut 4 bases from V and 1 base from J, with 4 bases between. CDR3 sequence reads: CSVVRNTGELFF. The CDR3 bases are TGCAGCGTTGTCAGGAACACCGGGGAGCTGTTTTTT.

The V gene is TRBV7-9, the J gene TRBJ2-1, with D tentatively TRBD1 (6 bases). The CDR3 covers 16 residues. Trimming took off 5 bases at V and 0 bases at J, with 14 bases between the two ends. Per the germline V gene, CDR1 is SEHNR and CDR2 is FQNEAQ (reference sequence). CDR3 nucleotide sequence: TGTGCCAGCAGCGTTCTCACAGGGAGCTCCTACAATGAGCAGTTCTTC. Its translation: CASSVLTGSSYNEQFF.

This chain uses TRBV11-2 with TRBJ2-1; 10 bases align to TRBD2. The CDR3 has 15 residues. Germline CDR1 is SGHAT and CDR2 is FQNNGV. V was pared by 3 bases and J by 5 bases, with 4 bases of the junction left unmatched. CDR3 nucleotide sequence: TGTGCCAGCAGCTTTCTAGCGGGAGCGGACAATGAGCAGTTCTTC. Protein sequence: CASSFLAGADNEQFF.

The CDR3 loop reads CASSVADTNYGYTF. The CDR3 DNA reads TGTGCCAGCAGCGTCGCCGACACGAACTATGGCTACACCTTC. The rearrangement uses TRBV9 and TRBJ1-2; D not certain. CDR3 length: 14 residues. With 2 bases removed from V and 2 bases from J, the gap between germline ends came to 10 bases. Germline lookup yields CDR1 SGDLS and CDR2 YYNGEE.

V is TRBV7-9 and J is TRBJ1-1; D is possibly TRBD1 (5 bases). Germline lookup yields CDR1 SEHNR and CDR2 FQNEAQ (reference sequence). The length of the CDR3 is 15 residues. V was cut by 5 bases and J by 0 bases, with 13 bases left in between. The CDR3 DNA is TGTGCCAGCAGCCAACTGGGGGGGATGAACACTGAAGCTTTCTTT. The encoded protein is CASSQLGGMNTEAFF.

The CDR3, as DNA: TGTGCCAGTAGTAAAACAGGGTACTCCTACGAGCAGTACTTC. As protein: CASSKTGYSYEQYF. V is TRBV19 and J is TRBJ2-5, with a weak D call TRBD1 (6 bases). The J call could be wrong; TRBJ2-7 is a better fit for the DNA end. The CDR3 spans 14 residues. Per the germline V gene, CDR1 is LNHDA and CDR2 is SQIVND (reference sequence).

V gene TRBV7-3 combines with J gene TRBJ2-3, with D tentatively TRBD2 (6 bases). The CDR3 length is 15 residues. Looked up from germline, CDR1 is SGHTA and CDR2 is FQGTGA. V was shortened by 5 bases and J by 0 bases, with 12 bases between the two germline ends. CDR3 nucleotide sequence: TGTGCCAGCAGCGTCTTAGCGGTTAGCACAGATACGCAGTATTTT. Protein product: CASSVLAVSTDTQYF.

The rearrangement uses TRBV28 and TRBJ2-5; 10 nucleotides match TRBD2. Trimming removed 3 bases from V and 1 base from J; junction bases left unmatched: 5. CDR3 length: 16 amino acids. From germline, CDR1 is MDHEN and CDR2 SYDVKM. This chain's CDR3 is CASSFLASGGQETQYF. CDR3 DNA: TGTGCCAGCAGTTTTTTGGCTAGCGGGGGCCAAGAGACCCAGTACTTC.

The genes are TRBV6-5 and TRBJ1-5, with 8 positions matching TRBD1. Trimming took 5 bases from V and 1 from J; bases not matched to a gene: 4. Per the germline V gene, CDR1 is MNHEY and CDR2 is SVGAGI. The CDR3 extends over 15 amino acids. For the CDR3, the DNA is TGTGCCAGCAGTCCCGACAGGGGCAGCAATCAGCCCCAGCATTTT. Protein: CASSPDRGSNQPQHF.

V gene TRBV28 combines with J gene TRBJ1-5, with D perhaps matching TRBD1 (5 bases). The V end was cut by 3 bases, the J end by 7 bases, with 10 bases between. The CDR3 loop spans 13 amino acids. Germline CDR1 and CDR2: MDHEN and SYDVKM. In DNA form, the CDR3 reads TGTGCCAGCAGTTTCCAGGGTGTACAGCCCCAGCATTTT. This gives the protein CASSFQGVQPQHF. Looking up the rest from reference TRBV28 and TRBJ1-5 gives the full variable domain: DVKVTQSSRYLVKRTGEKVFLECVQDMDHENMFWYRQDPGLGLRLIYFSYDVKMKEKGDIPEGYSVSREKKERFSLILESASTNQTSMYLCASSFQGVQPQHFGDGTRLSIL.

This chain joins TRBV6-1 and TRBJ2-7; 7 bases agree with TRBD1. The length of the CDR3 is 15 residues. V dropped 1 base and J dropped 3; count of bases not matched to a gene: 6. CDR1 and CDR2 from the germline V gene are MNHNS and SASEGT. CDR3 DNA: TGTGCCAGCAGTGAAGATCCAGGGGGAGTCTACGAGCAGTACTTC. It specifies CASSEDPGGVYEQYF.

The CDR3 protein is CASSLVGSNEQFF. CDR3 nucleotide sequence: TGTGCCAGCAGTTTAGTCGGGTCTAATGAGCAGTTCTTC. The chain is built from TRBV27 and TRBJ2-1; the D is unclear. CDR1 is MNHEY and CDR2 is SMNVEV in the germline V gene (reference sequence). V gave up 2 bases and J gave up 7 bases, with 9 bases separating them. CDR3 length equals 13 residues.

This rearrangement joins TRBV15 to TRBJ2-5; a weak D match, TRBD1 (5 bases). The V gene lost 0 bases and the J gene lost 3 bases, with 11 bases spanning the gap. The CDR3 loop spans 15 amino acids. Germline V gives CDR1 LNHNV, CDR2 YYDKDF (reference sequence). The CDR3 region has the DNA TGTGCCACCAGCAGAGATAGTAAAGGGGAAGAGACCCAGTACTTC. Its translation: CATSRDSKGEETQYF.

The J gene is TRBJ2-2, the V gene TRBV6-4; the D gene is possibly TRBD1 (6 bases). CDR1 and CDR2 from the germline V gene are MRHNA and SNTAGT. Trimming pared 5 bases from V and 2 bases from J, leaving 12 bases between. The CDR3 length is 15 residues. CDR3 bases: TGTGCCAGCAGTTTTCGGACAGATAACACCGGGGAGCTGTTTTTT. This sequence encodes CASSFRTDNTGELFF.